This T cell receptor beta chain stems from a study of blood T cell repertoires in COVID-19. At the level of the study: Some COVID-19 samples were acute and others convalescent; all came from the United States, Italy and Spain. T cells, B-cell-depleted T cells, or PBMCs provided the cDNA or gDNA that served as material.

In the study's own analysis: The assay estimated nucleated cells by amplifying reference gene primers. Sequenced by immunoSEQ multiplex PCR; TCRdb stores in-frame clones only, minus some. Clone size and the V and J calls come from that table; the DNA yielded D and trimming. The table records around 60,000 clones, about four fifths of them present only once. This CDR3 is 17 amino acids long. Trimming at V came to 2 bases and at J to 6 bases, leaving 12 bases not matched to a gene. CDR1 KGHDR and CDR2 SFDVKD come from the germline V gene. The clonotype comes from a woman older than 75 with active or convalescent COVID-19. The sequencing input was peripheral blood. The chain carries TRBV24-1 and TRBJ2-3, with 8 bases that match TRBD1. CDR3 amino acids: CATSDSLRGQGPDTQYF. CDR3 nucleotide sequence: TGTGCCACCAGTGATTCACTCAGAGGACAGGGTCCGGATACGCAGTATTTT.